Below are 7 T cell receptor beta chains sequenced from a single sample in a study of blood T cell repertoires in COVID-19. The protocol was immunoSEQ multiplex PCR, while the TCRdb copy is restricted to in-frame clones and leaves out a portion. This table holds tens of thousands of clones, roughly nine tenths found once. Sequencing used peripheral blood. Receptors originate from a male donor with acute or convalescent COVID-19.

Points on this clone: This same CDR3 is encoded by further DNA sequences in the sample. CDR3 DNA: TGCAGCGTCGGACAGGGGGCATCAGAGACCCAGTACTTC. The encoded protein is CSVGQGASETQYF. The chain combines TRBV29-1 with TRBJ2-5, with 11 bases matching TRBD1. The CDR3 contains 13 residues. The germline gives CDR1 SQVTM, CDR2 ANQGSEA. V lost 6 bases to trimming and J lost 4 bases; unmatched junction nucleotides: 4.

The chain links TRBV30 to TRBJ1-2; maybe TRBD1 (5 bases). The CDR3 consists of 12 residues. CDR1 is GTSNPN and CDR2 is SVGIG in the germline V gene (reference sequence). V lost 4 bases to trimming and J lost 5 bases, with 11 bases between them. DNA of the CDR3: TGTGCCTGGACCAGGGTCGGATATGGCTACACCTTC. It yields the protein CAWTRVGYGYTF.

The J gene is TRBJ2-1, the V gene TRBV7-8; 9 positions agree with TRBD2. After removal of 5 bases from V and 6 bases from J, the junction contained 8 bases not matched to a gene. The CDR3 sequence is 15 residues long. Germline V gene sequence: CDR1 SGHVS, CDR2 FQNEAQ. Here the CDR3 reads CASSQGLALGNEQFF. For the CDR3, the DNA is TGTGCCAGCAGCCAGGGACTAGCCCTTGGCAATGAGCAGTTCTTC.

The chain uses TRBV19 and TRBJ2-3, with 15 bases identical to TRBD2. Per the germline V gene, CDR1 is LNHDA and CDR2 is SQIVND (reference sequence). The CDR3 is made up of 17 amino acids. V trimming: 4 bases; J trimming: 4 bases; junction bases outside the gene matches: 6. The CDR3 DNA reads as TGTGCCAGTAGTAATGGACTAGCGGGGGGGCCGGCAGATACGCAGTATTTT. Amino acids: CASSNGLAGGPADTQYF.

The CDR3 coding sequence is TGTGCCAGCTCACCTGGGACAGGAGACCTCTATGGCTACACCTTC. This encodes CASSPGTGDLYGYTF. The chain carries TRBV18 and TRBJ1-2; TRBD1 matches 8 bases. Germline-derived CDR1 and CDR2 are KGHSH and LQKENI. Germline trimming cut 3 bases from V and 4 bases from J; bases unmatched to any gene: 7. The CDR3 consists of 15 residues. The full variable domain, completed using reference TRBV18 and TRBJ1-2, is NAGVMQNPRHLVRRRGQEARLRCSPMKGHSHVYWYRQLPEEGLKFMVYLQKENIIDESGMPKERFSAEFPKEGPSILRIQQVVRGDSAAYFCASSPGTGDLYGYTFGSGTRLTVV.

This chain links TRBV12-3 or TRBV12-4 with TRBJ1-4; D perhaps matches TRBD1 (6 bases). The V end lost 6 bases, the J end lost 4 bases, and 9 bases lay between the germline ends. This CDR3 comprises 13 residues. The CDR3 protein is CASRDSRNEKLFF. In DNA form, the CDR3 reads TGTGCCAGCAGGGACAGCCGTAATGAAAAACTGTTTTTT.

The V call is TRBV6-5, the J call TRBJ1-2; D not certain. This CDR3 has 12 amino acids. CDR1 and CDR2 from the germline V gene are MNHEY and SVGAGI. Trimming shortened V by 6 bases and J by 7 bases, and 12 bases separated the two germline ends. Here the CDR3 reads CASRDGERGYTF. Written as DNA, the CDR3 is TGTGCCAGCAGGGACGGGGAACGTGGCTACACCTTC.